This T cell receptor (beta chain) was sequenced for a study of T-cell memory formation after mild COVID-19. Trimming took off 3 bases at V and 3 bases at J, with 5 bases between the two ends. The CDR3 has 12 amino acids. The V gene's germline CDR1 is SNHLY and CDR2 FYNNEI. Each CDR3 protein gets one entry after TCRdb re-called the 5' RACE reads with MiXCR. Here the sample spans approximately 560,000 distinct CDR3 sequences, 15% to 20% being singletons. The sample comprised PBMCs or a T cell subset sorted from them (not recorded which). This receptor was taken from an adult woman who had mild COVID-19 (a few samples of this study predate the infection). Cell type and time point are not known. This rearrangement joins TRBV2 to TRBJ1-2; D remains unclear. CDR3 nucleotides: TGTGCCAGCAGTGACTACGACTATGGCTACACCTTC. Protein product: CASSDYDYGYTF.